The next 13 T cell receptor beta chains were all read from a single sample in a study of control samples from healthy donors and cancer patients. Sequenced by immunoSEQ multiplex PCR; TCRdb stores in-frame clones only, minus some. The sample records approximately 100,000 clones, 70% to 90% being singletons. The sequenced material came from blood. These receptors were collected from a man aged 25 to 45 in good health.

For this clone: Other DNA variants within this sample encode the same CDR3. The chain employs TRBV5-6 and TRBJ1-1; D is unclear. The CDR3 has 12 amino acids. Trimming cost V 2 bases and J 5 bases, with 7 bases left between them. CDR1 and CDR2 (germline): SGHDT, YYEEEE. The CDR3 is CASSLRGTEAFF. The DNA for the CDR3 is TGTGCCAGCAGCTTAAGAGGGACTGAAGCTTTCTTT.

V and J are TRBV7-9 and TRBJ2-3, with 10 bases aligning to TRBD1. Germline trimming cut 2 bases from V and 11 bases from J; bases unmatched to any gene: 7. The CDR3 has 14 amino acids. Germline CDR1 is SEHNR and CDR2 is FQNEAQ (reference sequence). Here the CDR3 DNA reads TGTGCCAGCAGCTTAAGGGACAGGGGAACGGGGCAGTATTTT. As protein: CASSLRDRGTGQYF.

V gene TRBV9 combines with J gene TRBJ1-3, with 9 bases aligning to TRBD1. Germline trimming cut 3 bases from V and 2 bases from J; bases unmatched to any gene: 6. This CDR3 contains 16 residues. Germline loops: CDR1 SGDLS, CDR2 YYNGEE. CDR3 in amino acids: CASSGGQGYPGNTIYF. Here the CDR3 DNA reads TGTGCCAGCAGCGGGGGACAGGGCTATCCTGGAAACACCATATATTTT.

The chain joins TRBV7-2 to TRBJ2-6, with a tentative D call TRBD1 (5 bases). The ends were cut back, 8 bases at V and 4 bases at J, with 21 bases in the middle. The CDR3 runs to 17 residues. Germline V gene data show CDR1 as SGHTA and CDR2 as FQGNSA. The CDR3 reads CASYPGQGRVGANVLTF. The DNA of the CDR3 is TGTGCCAGCTACCCGGGCCAGGGTCGGGTAGGGGCCAACGTCCTGACTTTC.

This clone was counted only a few times. The V and J genes are TRBV18 and TRBJ1-2; D gene uncertain. The CDR3 runs to 13 residues. Trimming shortened V by 1 base and J by 4 bases, and 7 bases separated the two germline ends. Germline V gives CDR1 KGHSH, CDR2 LQKENI. The CDR3 DNA follows: TGTGCCAGCTCACCACAGGCGGGCTATGGCTACACCTTC. Protein: CASSPQAGYGYTF.

This clone appeared once. The CDR3: CASSPAGQDYNEQFF. In DNA form, the CDR3 reads TGTGCCAGCAGCCCCGCGGGACAGGACTACAATGAGCAGTTCTTC. The gene calls are TRBV28 and TRBJ2-1; 8 nucleotides agree with TRBD1. Losses at the gene ends were 6 bases for V and 3 bases for J; bases not matched to a gene: 7. Germline CDR1 and CDR2: MDHEN and SYDVKM. This CDR3 region has 15 residues. Full variable domain (remainder filled in from reference TRBV28 and TRBJ2-1): DVKVTQSSRYLVKRTGEKVFLECVQDMDHENMFWYRQDPGLGLRLIYFSYDVKMKEKGDIPEGYSVSREKKERFSLILESASTNQTSMYLCASSPAGQDYNEQFFGPGTRLTVL.

The chain combines TRBV7-9 with TRBJ2-1, with D unclear. CDR1 and CDR2 (germline): SEHNR, FQNEAQ (reference sequence). The germline V and J ends were trimmed by 5 bases and 5 bases, with 10 bases remaining between them. CDR3 length: 13 residues. The CDR3 loop reads CASSQWLDNEQFF. The CDR3 DNA sequence: TGTGCCAGCAGCCAATGGCTTGACAATGAGCAGTTCTTC.

This clone was seen a few times. This chain connects TRBV4-1 to TRBJ2-5; TRBD2 matches at 13 bases. V lost 0 bases to trimming and J lost 5 bases; unmatched junction nucleotides: 6. The length of the CDR3 is 17 residues. Germline V gene lookup returns CDR1 MGHRA and CDR2 YSYEKL. The CDR3 DNA follows: TGCGCCAGCAGCCAAGACCGGACTAGCGGGAGTATGGAGACCCAGTACTTC. Amino acid sequence: CASSQDRTSGSMETQYF.

This chain uses TRBV3-1 (or the pseudogene TRBV3-2) with TRBJ1-5; D is unclear. CDR3 length: 13 amino acids. V gave up 5 bases and J gave up 5 bases, with 10 bases separating them. The V gene's germline CDR1 is LGHDT and CDR2 YNNKEL (reference sequence). The CDR3 DNA follows: TGTGCCAGCAGCTCACAGTACGATCAGCCCCAGCATTTT. Translated: CASSSQYDQPQHF.

V and J are TRBV6-5 and TRBJ1-2; D possibly corresponds to TRBD1 (5 bases). Germline V gene data show CDR1 as MNHEY and CDR2 as SVGAGI. CDR3 length equals 16 residues. The V end lost 0 bases, the J end lost 3 bases, and 14 bases lay between the germline ends. CDR3 coding DNA: TGTGCCAGCAGTTACTCCGTGTTTGGGACCTACTATGGCTACACCTTC. Protein: CASSYSVFGTYYGYTF.

This rearrangement joins TRBV29-1 to TRBJ1-2; D is possibly TRBD1 (6 bases). Germline assignment: CDR1 SQVTM and CDR2 ANQGSEA. V was shortened by 1 base and J by 4 bases, with 10 bases between the two germline ends. The CDR3 sequence is 13 residues long. The DNA of the CDR3 is TGCAGCGTTGAAGGGACAGCTATCTATGGCTACACCTTC. Translated: CSVEGTAIYGYTF. Full variable domain (missing parts from reference TRBV29-1 and TRBJ1-2): SAVISQKPSRDICQRGTSLTIQCQVDSQVTMMFWYRQQPGQSLTLIATANQGSEATYESGFVIDKFPISRPNLTFSTLTVSNMSPEDSSIYLCSVEGTAIYGYTFGSGTRLTVV.

This clone was counted once. The chain uses TRBV24-1 and TRBJ2-1, with D tentatively TRBD2 (6 bases). The germline gives CDR1 KGHDR, CDR2 SFDVKD. CDR3 length equals 18 residues. The ends were cut back, 5 bases at V and 5 bases at J, with 24 bases in the middle. The CDR3 loop is CATSAQGDSGVRNNEQFF. The CDR3 DNA reads as TGTGCCACCAGTGCGCAGGGTGATTCGGGAGTGAGAAACAATGAGCAGTTCTTC.

The rearrangement uses TRBV6-5 and TRBJ1-1; D is unresolved. Trimming left V 5 bases short and J 4 bases short, with 11 bases between. This CDR3 comprises 13 residues. Germline V CDR1 and CDR2: MNHEY, SVGAGI. The CDR3 bases are TGTGCCAGCAGTATACAGCGAGCCACTGAAGCTTTCTTT. This sequence encodes CASSIQRATEAFF.